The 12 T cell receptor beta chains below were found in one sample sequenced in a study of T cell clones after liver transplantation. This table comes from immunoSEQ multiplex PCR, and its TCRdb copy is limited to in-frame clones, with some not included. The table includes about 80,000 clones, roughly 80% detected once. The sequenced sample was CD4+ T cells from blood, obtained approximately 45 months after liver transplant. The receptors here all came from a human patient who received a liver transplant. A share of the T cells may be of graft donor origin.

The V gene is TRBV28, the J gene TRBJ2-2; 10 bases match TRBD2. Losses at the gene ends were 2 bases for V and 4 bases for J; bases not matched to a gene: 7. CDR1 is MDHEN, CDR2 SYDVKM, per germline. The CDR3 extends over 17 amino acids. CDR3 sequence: CASSLRLAGDATGELFF. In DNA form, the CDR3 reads TGTGCCAGCAGTTTACGCCTAGCGGGAGATGCCACCGGGGAGCTGTTTTTT.

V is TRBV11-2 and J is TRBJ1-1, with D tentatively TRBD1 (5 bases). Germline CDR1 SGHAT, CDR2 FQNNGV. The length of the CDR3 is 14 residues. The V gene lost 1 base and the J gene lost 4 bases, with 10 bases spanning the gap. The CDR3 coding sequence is TGTGCCAGCAGCTTAGTAGGGGTGACCACTGAAGCTTTCTTT. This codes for CASSLVGVTTEAFF.

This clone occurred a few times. CDR3 sequence (DNA): TGTGCCAGCAGCCTAAGGACTAGCGGGAGTCTCAATGAGCAGTTCTTC. Translated: CASSLRTSGSLNEQFF. The chain joins TRBV4-2 to TRBJ2-1, with 13 bases fitting TRBD2. CDR1 and CDR2 from the germline V gene are LGHNA and YNFKEQ. This CDR3 spans 16 amino acids. Trimming took 4 bases from V and 6 from J; bases not matched to a gene: 6.

Here the CDR3 reads CASSIDPGTSGRVHNEQFF. As DNA, the CDR3 is TGTGCCAGTAGTATAGATCCCGGGACTAGCGGTCGGGTTCACAATGAGCAGTTCTTC. J is TRBJ2-1 and V is TRBV19; TRBD2 matches at 11 bases. This CDR3 is built from 19 residues. Trimming at V came to 0 bases and at J to 5 bases, leaving 12 bases not matched to a gene. Germline loops: CDR1 LNHDA, CDR2 SQIVND (reference sequence). Full variable domain (outside the CDR3, taken from reference TRBV19 and TRBJ2-1): DGGITQSPKYLFRKEGQNVTLSCEQNLNHDAMYWYRQDPGQGLRLIYYSQIVNDFQKGDIAEGYSVSREKKESFPLTVTSAQKNPTAFYLCASSIDPGTSGRVHNEQFFGPGTRLTVL.

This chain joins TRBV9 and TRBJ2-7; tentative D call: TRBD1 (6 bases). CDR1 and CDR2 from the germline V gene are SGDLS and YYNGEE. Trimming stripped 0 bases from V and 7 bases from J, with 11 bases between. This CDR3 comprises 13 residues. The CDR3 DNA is TGTGCCAGCAGCGTAGTCCCAGGGGAGGAGCAGTACTTC. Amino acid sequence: CASSVVPGEEQYF.

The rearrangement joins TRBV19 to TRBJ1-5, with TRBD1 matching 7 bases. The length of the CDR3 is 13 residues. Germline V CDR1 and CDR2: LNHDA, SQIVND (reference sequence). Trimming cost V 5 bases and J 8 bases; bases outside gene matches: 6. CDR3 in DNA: TGTGCCAGTAGTCTACAGGGGATGGAGCCCCAGCATTTT. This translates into CASSLQGMEPQHF.

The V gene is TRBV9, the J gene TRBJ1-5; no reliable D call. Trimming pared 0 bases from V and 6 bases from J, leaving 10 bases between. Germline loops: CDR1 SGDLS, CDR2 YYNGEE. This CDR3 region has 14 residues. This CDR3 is CASSVGSNSQPQHF. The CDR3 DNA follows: TGTGCCAGCAGCGTAGGGTCAAACAGTCAGCCCCAGCATTTT.

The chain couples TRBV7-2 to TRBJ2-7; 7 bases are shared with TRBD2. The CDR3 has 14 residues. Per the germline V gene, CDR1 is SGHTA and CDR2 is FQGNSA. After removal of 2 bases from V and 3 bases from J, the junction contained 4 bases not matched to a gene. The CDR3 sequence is CASSLTREYYEQYF. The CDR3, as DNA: TGTGCCAGCAGCTTAACGCGGGAGTACTACGAGCAGTACTTC.

The CDR3 loop reads CASSLLAGGPTGELFF. DNA for the CDR3: TGTGCCAGCAGCTTACTAGCGGGAGGGCCCACCGGGGAGCTGTTTTTT. The rearrangement links TRBV5-4 to TRBJ2-2; 13 bases map to TRBD2. The CDR3 spans 16 residues. CDR1 is SGHNT, CDR2 YYREEE, per germline (reference sequence). Germline trimming cut 2 bases from V and 4 bases from J; bases unmatched to any gene: 2. The full variable domain, with the rest looked up from reference TRBV5-4 and TRBJ2-2, is ETGVTQSPTHLIKTRGQQVTLRCSSQSGHNTVSWYQQALGQGPQFIFQYYREEENGRGNFPPRFSGLQFPNYSSELNVNALELDDSALYLCASSLLAGGPTGELFFGEGSRLTVL.

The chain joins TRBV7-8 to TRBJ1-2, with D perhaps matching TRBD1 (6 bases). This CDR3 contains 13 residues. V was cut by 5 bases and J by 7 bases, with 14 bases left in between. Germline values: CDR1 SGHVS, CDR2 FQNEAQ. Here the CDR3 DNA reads TGTGCCAGCAGCCCCAGGACAGAGAGTGGCTACACCTTC. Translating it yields CASSPRTESGYTF. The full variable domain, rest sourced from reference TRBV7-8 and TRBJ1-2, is GAGVSQSPRYKVAKRGQDVALRCDPISGHVSLFWYQQALGQGPEFLTYFQNEAQLDKSGLPSDRFFAERPEGSVSTLKIQRTQQEDSAVYLCASSPRTESGYTFGSGTRLTVV.

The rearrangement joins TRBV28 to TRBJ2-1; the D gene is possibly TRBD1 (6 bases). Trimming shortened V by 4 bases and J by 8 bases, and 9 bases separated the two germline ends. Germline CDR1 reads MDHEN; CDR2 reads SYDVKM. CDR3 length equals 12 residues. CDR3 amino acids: CASSSYRDEQFF. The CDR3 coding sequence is TGTGCCAGCAGTTCATACAGGGATGAGCAGTTCTTC.

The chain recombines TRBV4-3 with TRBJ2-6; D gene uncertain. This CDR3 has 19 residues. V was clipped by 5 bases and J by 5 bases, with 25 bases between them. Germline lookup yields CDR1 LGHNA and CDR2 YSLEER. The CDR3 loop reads CASSVYLGRHKSRANVLTF. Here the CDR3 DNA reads TGCGCCAGCAGCGTGTATTTAGGACGTCACAAAAGTCGGGCCAACGTCCTGACTTTC.